This entry features one T cell receptor beta chain sequence. This sample was taken from a study of human CD4 T cells and Enterobacteriaceae. Detection sensitivity for ex vivo total memory CD4+ was one cell in 200,000. Libraries were prepared by immunoSEQ multiplex PCR; TCRdb keeps only in-frame clonotypes and omits some of them. The sample has some 30,000 clones, approximately 82% seen once; the top ten hold roughly 1.8%. Sorting took every CD4+ cell except CD45RA+CCR7+CD95- naive cells, reaching over 95% purity. Healthy donors' blood was sourced from blood donation centers in Switzerland. CD4 and CD14 magnetic microbeads positively selected total CD4+ T cells and monocytes. Sorting first excluded CD8+, CD14+, CD16+, CD56+, CD19+ and CD25-bright cells. Trimming pared 6 bases from V and 3 bases from J, leaving 8 bases between. There are 12 residues in the CDR3. The germline gives CDR1 MNHEY, CDR2 SMNVEV (reference sequence).

The sample consisted of memory CD4+ T cells from blood. The TCR originated in a human donor in good health. This chain joins TRBV27 and TRBJ1-2; D gene ambiguous. The CDR3 reads CASRREDYGYTF. The DNA for the CDR3 is TGTGCCAGCAGGCGGGAGGACTATGGCTACACCTTC.